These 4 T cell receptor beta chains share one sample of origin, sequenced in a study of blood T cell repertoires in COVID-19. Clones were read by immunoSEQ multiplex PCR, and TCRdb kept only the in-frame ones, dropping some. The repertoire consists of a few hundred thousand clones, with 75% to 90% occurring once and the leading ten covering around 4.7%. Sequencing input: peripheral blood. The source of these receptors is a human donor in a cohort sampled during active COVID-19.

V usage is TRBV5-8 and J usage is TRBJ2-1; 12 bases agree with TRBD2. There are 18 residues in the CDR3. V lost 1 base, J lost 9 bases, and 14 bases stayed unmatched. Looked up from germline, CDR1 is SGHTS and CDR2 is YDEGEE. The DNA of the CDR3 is TGTGCCAGCAGCTTGTTAGCCTATCGACTAGCGGGAGAGGGTGAGCAGTTCTTC. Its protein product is CASSLLAYRLAGEGEQFF.

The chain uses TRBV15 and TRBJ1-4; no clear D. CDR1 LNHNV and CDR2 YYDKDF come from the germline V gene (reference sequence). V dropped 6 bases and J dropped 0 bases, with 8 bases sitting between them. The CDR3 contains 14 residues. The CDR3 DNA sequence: TGTGCCACCAGGACATTCGCAACTAATGAAAAACTGTTTTTT. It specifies CATRTFATNEKLFF. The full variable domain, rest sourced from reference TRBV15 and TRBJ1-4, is DAMVIQNPRYQVTQFGKPVTLSCSQTLNHNVMYWYQQKSSQAPKLLFHYYDKDFNNEADTPDNFQSRRPNTSFCFLDIRSPGLGDTAMYLCATRTFATNEKLFFGSGTQLSVL.

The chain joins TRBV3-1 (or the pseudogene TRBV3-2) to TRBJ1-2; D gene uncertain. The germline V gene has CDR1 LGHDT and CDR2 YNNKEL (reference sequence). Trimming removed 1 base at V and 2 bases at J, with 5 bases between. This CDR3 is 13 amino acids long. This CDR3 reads CASSQVINYGYTF. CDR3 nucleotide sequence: TGTGCCAGCAGCCAAGTCATCAACTATGGCTACACCTTC.

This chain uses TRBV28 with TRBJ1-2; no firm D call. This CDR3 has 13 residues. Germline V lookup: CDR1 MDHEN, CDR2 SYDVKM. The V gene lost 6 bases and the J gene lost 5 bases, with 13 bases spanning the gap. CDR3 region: CASSSGSFYGYTF. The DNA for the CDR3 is TGTGCCAGCAGCTCCGGGTCTTTTTATGGCTACACCTTC.